This T cell receptor beta chain was sequenced during a study of OX40 agonist ivuxolimab in advanced cancers. Study summary: Patients got intravenous ivuxolimab at 0.01 to 10 mg/kg every 2 weeks. Study conclusions and caveats: Among the lowest peripheral clonal expansion occurred in 0.1-3.0 mg/kg partial responders. Which antigen the expanded peripheral T cells recognized is unknown.

Measured with immunoSEQ multiplex PCR; TCRdb has only the in-frame clones, and not every one. The sample lists around 72,000 clones, just over 90% occurring once. Per the germline V gene, CDR1 is LNHDA and CDR2 is SQIVND (reference sequence). This CDR3 spans 14 amino acids. J gave up 2 bases and V 3 bases, and 3 bases lay outside the gene matches. Note on this clone: Its cognate antigen is unknown. Distinct nucleotide sequences in the sample also encode this CDR3.

Researchers took blood at baseline, on cycle 4 day 1, and on cycle 7 day 1. The starting material was CD4+ or CD8+ T cells sorted from blood, obtained in a trial of the OX40 agonist ivuxolimab. The clonotype was recovered from an adult with an advanced solid tumor such as melanoma, head and neck, liver or kidney cancer. V and J are TRBV19 and TRBJ1-1; 7 positions agree with TRBD1. The CDR3 protein is CASSIPGGNTEAFF. The DNA for the CDR3 is TGTGCCAGTAGTATTCCAGGGGGAAACACTGAAGCTTTCTTT.